These 17 T cell receptor beta chains came from one sample sequenced in a study of cytomegalovirus exposure and HLA in healthy donors. The PCR was carried out with 60 Vbeta primers and 13 Jbeta primers. Measured with immunoSEQ multiplex PCR; TCRdb has only the in-frame clones, and not every one. The sample includes about 180,000 clones, less than 85% of them seen just once. Input material: PBMCs. These receptors all come from a man aged 35-49 years in good health and CMV-seronegative.

This clone was seen only once. The chain recombines TRBV7-2 with TRBJ2-5, with D possibly matching TRBD1 (6 bases). The CDR3 totals 14 residues. Germline assignment: CDR1 SGHTA and CDR2 FQGNSA. With 5 bases removed from V and 5 bases from J, the gap between germline ends came to 15 bases. The chain's CDR3 is CASSPQGSGETQYF. DNA for the CDR3: TGTGCCAGCAGCCCACAGGGCTCAGGGGAGACCCAGTACTTC.

This clone was counted between two and nine times. The genes are TRBV2 and TRBJ2-2; 8 bases line up with TRBD1. The CDR3 totals 15 residues. The J segment lost 7 bases and the V segment lost 6 bases, leaving 10 bases of the junction unmatched. CDR1 SNHLY and CDR2 FYNNEI come from the germline V gene. The CDR3 DNA reads TGTGCCAGCAGCTCGGACAGGGCGAGGGGCGGGGAGCTGTTTTTT. Its protein is CASSSDRARGGELFF.

This chain joins TRBV20-1 and TRBJ1-1; D is unclear. The CDR3 consists of 11 residues. Trimming stripped 6 bases from V and 4 bases from J, with 9 bases between. Germline V CDR1 and CDR2: DFQATT, SNEGSKA (reference sequence). Here the CDR3 DNA reads TGCAGTGCCTCTATACCCACTGAAGCTTTCTTT. Translating it yields CSASIPTEAFF.

V and J are TRBV10-3 and TRBJ2-5; 10 bases align to TRBD1. The CDR3 covers 15 residues. From germline, CDR1 is ENHRY and CDR2 SYGVKD. V gave up 6 bases and J gave up 1 base; unmatched junction bases: 5. For the CDR3, the DNA is TGTGCCATCAGGGGGGGGGACAGGGGCCAAGAGACCCAGTACTTC. Its protein product is CAIRGGDRGQETQYF.

The genes are TRBV6-5 and TRBJ1-3; weak D call: TRBD1 (5 bases). The CDR3 spans 15 residues. Germline loops: CDR1 MNHEY, CDR2 SVGAGI. Trimming took 6 bases from V and 0 from J, leaving 12 bases between them. DNA for the CDR3: TGTGCCAGCAGGTCGGGCGGACACTCTGGAAACACCATATATTTT. This sequence encodes CASRSGGHSGNTIYF.

J is TRBJ1-2 and V is TRBV27, with D perhaps matching TRBD1 (6 bases). CDR1 and CDR2 (germline): MNHEY, SMNVEV (reference sequence). This CDR3 region has 14 residues. Trimming pared 5 bases from V and 4 bases from J, leaving 14 bases between. CDR3 loop: CASSPTGSFYGYTF. The DNA for the CDR3 is TGTGCCAGCAGTCCGACAGGCTCTTTCTATGGCTACACCTTC.

This chain connects TRBV4-3 to TRBJ1-4; possibly TRBD1 for D (5 bases). The CDR3 totals 16 residues. Germline assignment: CDR1 LGHNA and CDR2 YSLEER. With 1 base removed from V and 3 bases from J, the gap between germline ends came to 12 bases. The CDR3: CASSQVTGLANEKLFF. CDR3 nucleotides: TGCGCCAGCAGCCAAGTTACGGGACTGGCTAATGAAAAACTGTTTTTT.

The CDR3: CASSRTSGSTKFYEQYF. Here the CDR3 DNA reads TGTGCCAGCAGCCGGACTAGCGGGAGCACCAAATTCTACGAGCAGTACTTC. The chain employs TRBV5-4 and TRBJ2-7, with 13 nucleotides matching TRBD2. V shed 4 bases, J shed 3 bases, and the junction held 10 bases outside the gene matches. There are 17 residues in the CDR3. Germline CDR1 reads SGHNT; CDR2 reads YYREEE (reference sequence).

This chain connects TRBV19 to TRBJ2-2; maybe TRBD1 (6 bases). The V end lost 5 bases, the J end lost 5 bases, and 9 bases lay between the germline ends. The CDR3 extends over 13 amino acids. Germline-derived CDR1 and CDR2 are LNHDA and SQIVND (reference sequence). In DNA, the CDR3 is TGTGCCAGTAGTGCAGGGGCGACCGGGGAGCTGTTTTTT. Translation gives CASSAGATGELFF.

This clone was detected once. The rearrangement joins TRBV5-5 to TRBJ2-2; TRBD1 matches at 7 bases. This CDR3 contains 16 residues. From germline, CDR1 is SGHKS and CDR2 YYEKEE (reference sequence). With V trimmed by 3 bases and J by 3 bases, 8 bases remained unmatched. The CDR3 is CASSSTGTAHTGELFF. The CDR3 DNA reads as TGTGCCAGCAGCTCTACCGGGACAGCCCACACCGGGGAGCTGTTTTTT.

This chain joins TRBV27 and TRBJ2-1, with a tentative D call TRBD1 (5 bases). Germline loops: CDR1 MNHEY, CDR2 SMNVEV (reference sequence). Trimming removed 3 bases from V and 6 bases from J, with 12 bases in between. The CDR3 has 14 residues. CDR3 region: CASSLQGSTNEQFF. CDR3 coding DNA: TGTGCCAGCAGTTTGCAGGGTTCAACCAATGAGCAGTTCTTC.

The rearrangement joins TRBV2 to TRBJ1-1; 7 nucleotides match TRBD1. The CDR3 length is 13 residues. Trimming cost V 6 bases and J 10 bases; bases outside gene matches: 11. Germline V CDR1 and CDR2: SNHLY, FYNNEI. The CDR3 DNA follows: TGTGCCAGCAGACCTGACAGGGACCTAGGAGCTTTCTTT. Translated, it gives CASRPDRDLGAFF.

The rearrangement uses TRBV29-1 and TRBJ1-4; unclear D gene. Germline V lookup: CDR1 SQVTM, CDR2 ANQGSEA. This CDR3 spans 11 amino acids. Trimming removed 0 bases at V and 13 bases at J, with 9 bases between. Here the CDR3 reads CSVEDSAGLFF. Written as DNA, the CDR3 is TGCAGCGTTGAAGACTCCGCGGGACTGTTTTTT.

The chain recombines TRBV9 with TRBJ2-5, with a possible D match to TRBD2 (7 bases). With 2 bases removed from V and 4 bases from J, the gap between germline ends came to 18 bases. There are 16 residues in the CDR3. Germline lookup yields CDR1 SGDLS and CDR2 YYNGEE. CDR3 DNA sequence: TGTGCCAGCAGCGTCGGAGGTGGGGGGGCGCGAGAGACCCAGTACTTC. Translated, it gives CASSVGGGGARETQYF.

This clone was counted a single time. The chain links TRBV6-1 to TRBJ1-2; no clear D gene. Germline V gene data show CDR1 as MNHNS and CDR2 as SASEGT. V was cut by 6 bases and J by 8 bases, with 10 bases left in between. The CDR3 has 11 amino acids. CDR3 DNA: TGTGCCAGCAGACGGGTTGGCGGCTACACCTTC. Amino acids: CASRRVGGYTF.

The chain joins TRBV7-9 to TRBJ2-7; the match to TRBD2 covers 8 bases. The CDR3 length is 14 residues. CDR1 is SEHNR and CDR2 is FQNEAQ in the germline V gene (reference sequence). V lost 5 bases and J lost 4; bases outside the gene matches: 7. CDR3 sequence: CASSRQRGSYEQYF. In nucleotides, the CDR3 is TGTGCCAGCAGCCGACAGCGGGGGAGTTACGAGCAGTACTTC.

The chain links TRBV5-1 to TRBJ2-7; 8 nucleotides align to TRBD1. The CDR3 extends over 14 amino acids. V was pared by 0 bases and J by 6 bases, with 5 bases of the junction left unmatched. Germline V gene sequence: CDR1 SGHRS, CDR2 YFSETQ. This CDR3 is CASSLEDRASEQYF. The CDR3 DNA is TGCGCCAGCAGCTTGGAGGACAGGGCGAGCGAGCAGTACTTC.